These 18 T cell receptor beta chains came from one sample sequenced in a study of blood T cell repertoires in COVID-19. Produced via immunoSEQ multiplex PCR; TCRdb's table is partial and in-frame only. There are under 200,000 clones in the sample; approximately 87% occur only once, and about a tenth lies in the top ten. Sequenced material: peripheral blood. These receptors originate from a woman aged 70 to 79 with COVID-19, enrolled during active disease.

CDR3 sequence reads: CASSLEYSGTDTQYF. The CDR3 coding sequence is TGCGCCAGCAGCTTGGAGTATAGCGGCACAGATACGCAGTATTTT. The rearrangement uses TRBV5-1 and TRBJ2-3, with D possibly matching TRBD2 (5 bases). The V gene lost 0 bases and the J gene lost 1 base, with 9 bases spanning the gap. Germline values: CDR1 SGHRS, CDR2 YFSETQ. The CDR3 totals 15 residues.

This clone was detected once. The CDR3 coding sequence is TGTGCCAGCAGTACTAGCTCTGGGGCCAACGTCCTGACTTTC. It is translated as CASSTSSGANVLTF. The chain couples TRBV2 to TRBJ2-6; perhaps TRBD2 as D (5 bases). This CDR3 contains 14 residues. From germline, CDR1 is SNHLY and CDR2 FYNNEI. Trimming shortened V by 5 bases and J by 0 bases, and 5 bases separated the two germline ends.

The rearrangement joins TRBV12-2 to TRBJ2-5; TRBD2 reflects the table's D call only, with no check against the DNA. TRBV12-2 is given as a pseudogene. The CDR3 extends over 18 amino acids. CDR3 protein: CASRLARGEGGRQETQYF. The CDR3 bases are TGTGCAAGTCGCTTAGCGCGGGGAGAGGGGGGGAGACAAGAGACCCAGTACTTC.

The table lists this clone with a few counts. The rearrangement joins TRBV28 to TRBJ1-5, with no clear D. CDR3 length: 15 amino acids. The germline V and J ends were trimmed by 7 bases and 1 base, with 14 bases remaining between them. CDR1 and CDR2 (germline): MDHEN, SYDVKM. The CDR3 DNA reads TGTGCCAGCACCCCCCCGCGGCTGAGCAATCAGCCCCAGCATTTT. Translation: CASTPPRLSNQPQHF.

This chain links TRBV6-5 with TRBJ1-1, with a possible D match to TRBD1 (5 bases). The germline V gene encodes CDR1 MNHEY and CDR2 SVGAGI. This CDR3 comprises 13 residues. Trimming cost V 6 bases and J 2 bases, with 10 bases left between them. CDR3 DNA: TGTGCCAGCAGACGCGACAGCAACACTGAAGCTTTCTTT. Encoded protein: CASRRDSNTEAFF.

The V and J genes are TRBV7-9 and TRBJ1-1; 9 bases map to TRBD1. This CDR3 has 15 residues. V lost 3 bases to trimming and J lost 1 base; unmatched junction nucleotides: 3. Germline V gene sequence: CDR1 SEHNR, CDR2 FQNEAQ (reference sequence). The DNA of the CDR3 is TGTGCCAGCAGCTTCCGACAGGGGGGGAACACTGAAGCTTTCTTT. It specifies CASSFRQGGNTEAFF.

The genes are TRBV21-1 and TRBJ1-4; the table's D call, TRBD1, was not checked against the DNA. TRBV21-1 represents a pseudogene. The CDR3 has 15 amino acids. CDR3 coding DNA: TGTGCCAGCAGCAGTCAGGCCCCCGTTTGTGAAAAACTGTTTTTT. Protein: CASSSQAPVCEKLFF.

J is TRBJ2-2 and V is TRBV14; D perhaps matches TRBD1 (5 bases). The CDR3 spans 15 residues. Trimming removed 4 bases from V and 4 bases from J, with 13 bases in between. CDR1 and CDR2 (germline): SGHDN, FVKESK. The chain's CDR3 is CASSPRQLFTGELFF. Here the CDR3 DNA reads TGTGCCAGCAGCCCCCGACAGTTGTTCACCGGGGAGCTGTTTTTT.

This clone appeared a few times. The V gene is TRBV28, the J gene TRBJ2-7, with 7 nucleotides matching TRBD2. The CDR3 has 14 amino acids. V was clipped by 3 bases and J by 0 bases; unmatched bases: 2. Germline assignment: CDR1 MDHEN and CDR2 SYDVKM. The CDR3 sequence: CASSLGGSSYEQYF. The CDR3 DNA reads as TGTGCCAGCAGTTTGGGGGGGAGCTCCTACGAGCAGTACTTC.

The chain links TRBV4-1 to TRBJ1-5; D gene uncertain. Germline CDR1 MGHRA, CDR2 YSYEKL. This CDR3 has 16 amino acids. The V gene lost 2 bases and the J gene lost 7 bases, with 18 bases spanning the gap. In nucleotides, the CDR3 is TGCGCCAGCAGCCAAAACCCCGGTCAGGCCAGGCAGCCCCAGCATTTT. It codes for CASSQNPGQARQPQHF.

V gene TRBV3-1 (or the pseudogene TRBV3-2) combines with J gene TRBJ2-3; D possibly corresponds to TRBD2 (6 bases). This CDR3 region has 13 residues. The germline gives CDR1 LGHDT, CDR2 YNNKEL (reference sequence). V lost 2 bases to trimming and J lost 6 bases, with 9 bases between them. CDR3 in amino acids: CASSQRLGDTQYF. CDR3 nucleotide sequence: TGTGCCAGCAGCCAACGACTAGGGGATACGCAGTATTTT.

The chain employs TRBV24-1 and TRBJ2-3; 8 nucleotides match TRBD1. J gave up 4 bases and V 8 bases, and 4 bases lay outside the gene matches. The germline CDR1 and CDR2 sequences are KGHDR and SFDVKD. The CDR3 length is 13 residues. The CDR3 DNA reads as TGTGCCACCACCCGACAGGGGTCAGATACGCAGTATTTT. Translated, it gives CATTRQGSDTQYF.

CDR3 sequence (DNA): TGCGCCAGCAGACCTTGGGACAGGTTCCGCGAGCAGTACTTC. Protein: CASRPWDRFREQYF. This chain links TRBV10-1 with TRBJ2-7, with TRBD1 identical over 8 bases. The length of the CDR3 is 14 residues. The trim removed 6 bases at V and 6 bases at J, leaving 10 bases unmatched. Germline lookup yields CDR1 WNHNN and CDR2 SYGVQD (reference sequence).

This clone has a handful of counts. The chain uses TRBV5-1 and TRBJ2-5, with 9 nucleotides matching TRBD1. Trimming at V came to 4 bases and at J to 4 bases, leaving 8 bases not matched to a gene. The germline gives CDR1 SGHRS, CDR2 YFSETQ. The CDR3 length is 15 residues. The chain's CDR3 is CASSLGTGRGETQYF. In DNA, the CDR3 is TGCGCCAGCAGCCTAGGGACAGGGAGGGGAGAGACCCAGTACTTC.

The gene calls are TRBV5-1 and TRBJ2-3; possible D gene TRBD2, 5 bases. CDR1 is SGHRS and CDR2 is YFSETQ in the germline V gene. The germline V and J ends were trimmed by 3 bases and 4 bases, with 12 bases remaining between them. The CDR3 covers 14 residues. CDR3 sequence (DNA): TGCGCCAGCAGCTCCGGGGTCACCCCAGATACGCAGTATTTT. Its translation is CASSSGVTPDTQYF.

The V call is TRBV5-1, the J call TRBJ1-2; TRBD1 aligns across 8 bases. CDR1 and CDR2 from the germline V gene are SGHRS and YFSETQ. The V segment lost 4 bases and the J segment 0 bases; nucleotides outside the gene matches: 5. The length of the CDR3 is 15 residues. The CDR3 nucleotides are TGCGCCAGCAGCGAAAGGACAGGGTCTAACTATGGCTACACCTTC. Its protein is CASSERTGSNYGYTF.

Regarding this clone: A junction end diverges from the germline sequence, so it may reflect a read error. The gene calls are TRBV6-5 and TRBJ2-3, with D perhaps matching TRBD2 (5 bases). Germline V lookup: CDR1 MNHEY, CDR2 SVGAGI. CDR3 size: 15 residues. The CDR3 DNA reads TGTGCCAACAGTTATGGAGCGGATTCCACAGATACGCAGTATTTT. Amino acids: CANSYGADSTDTQYF.

CDR3 in amino acids: CASSDAGGTNEKLFF. In DNA, the CDR3 is TGCGCCAGCAGCGACGCAGGGGGGACTAATGAAAAACTGTTTTTT. The chain has TRBV5-1 and TRBJ1-4; 7 nucleotides match TRBD1. From germline, CDR1 is SGHRS and CDR2 YFSETQ. The CDR3 extends over 15 amino acids. The V segment lost 4 bases and the J segment 2 bases; nucleotides outside the gene matches: 5. The full variable domain, completed using reference TRBV5-1 and TRBJ1-4, is KAGVTQTPRYLIKTRGQQVTLSCSPISGHRSVSWYQQTPGQGLQFLFEYFSETQRNKGNFPGRFSGRQFSNSRSEMNVSTLELGDSALYLCASSDAGGTNEKLFFGSGTQLSVL.